Each of the 22 T cell receptor beta chains below was sequenced from the same sample in a study of OX40 agonist ivuxolimab in advanced cancers. TCRdb's copy holds only in-frame clones and misses some; the assay was immunoSEQ multiplex PCR. The sample contains roughly 65,000 clones, about nine tenths of which appear only once. Sequences were derived from CD4+ or CD8+ T cells sorted from blood, sampled in a trial of the OX40 agonist ivuxolimab. The receptors were sampled from an adult with an advanced solid tumor such as melanoma, head and neck, liver or kidney cancer.

The chain has TRBV14 and TRBJ2-2; tentatively, D is TRBD1 (6 bases). Germline-derived CDR1 and CDR2 are SGHDN and FVKESK. Trimming removed 2 bases from V and 0 bases from J, with 16 bases in between. This CDR3 contains 18 residues. CDR3 residues: CASSQFRGRTANTGELFF. The CDR3 coding sequence is TGTGCCAGCAGCCAATTCAGGGGACGAACTGCGAACACCGGGGAGCTGTTTTTT.

This clone appeared a single time. The gene calls are TRBV19 and TRBJ2-7; 8 bases align to TRBD2. The ends lost 5 bases at V and 0 bases at J; junction bases unmatched: 9. This CDR3 is 16 amino acids long. CDR1 and CDR2 (germline): LNHDA, SQIVND (reference sequence). CDR3 sequence reads: CASSRTSGASSYEQYF. CDR3 DNA sequence: TGTGCCAGTAGTCGAACTAGCGGCGCTAGCTCCTACGAGCAGTACTTC. The full variable domain, rest sourced from reference TRBV19 and TRBJ2-7, is DGGITQSPKYLFRKEGQNVTLSCEQNLNHDAMYWYRQDPGQGLRLIYYSQIVNDFQKGDIAEGYSVSREKKESFPLTVTSAQKNPTAFYLCASSRTSGASSYEQYFGPGTRLTVT.

The rearrangement joins TRBV7-3 to TRBJ2-6, with TRBD1 identical over 7 bases. The trim removed 5 bases at V and 0 bases at J, leaving 1 base unmatched. Germline V gives CDR1 SGHTA, CDR2 FQGTGA. The CDR3 is made up of 15 amino acids. The CDR3 nucleotides are TGTGCCAGCAGCCCAGGGGGCTCTGGGGCCAACGTCCTGACTTTC. This gives the protein CASSPGGSGANVLTF.

This clone occurred a few times. The rearrangement joins TRBV7-9 to TRBJ2-1, with 11 nucleotides matching TRBD2. This CDR3 is 17 amino acids long. V lost 5 bases, J lost 9 bases, and 15 bases stayed unmatched. CDR1 and CDR2 from the germline V gene are SEHNR and FQNEAQ (reference sequence). CDR3 in amino acids: CASSPRKLAGDIGEQFF. CDR3 DNA: TGTGCCAGCAGCCCGCGGAAACTAGCGGGAGATATTGGTGAGCAGTTCTTC.

The chain combines TRBV6-5 with TRBJ1-1; D is unresolved. The length of the CDR3 is 16 residues. Trimming removed 2 bases from V and 4 bases from J, with 17 bases in between. CDR1 is MNHEY, CDR2 SVGAGI, per germline. CDR3 sequence reads: CASSYLASRGGTEAFF. The CDR3 DNA is TGTGCCAGCAGTTACCTGGCTTCTCGAGGTGGCACTGAAGCTTTCTTT.

The chain uses TRBV19 and TRBJ2-1; D uncertain. Germline V gene sequence: CDR1 LNHDA, CDR2 SQIVND (reference sequence). The CDR3 is 15 residues long. V was clipped by 4 bases and J by 0 bases, with 10 bases between them. The CDR3 DNA follows: TGTGCCAGTAGTACAAGACCCAGCTCCTACAATGAGCAGTTCTTC. Translated, it gives CASSTRPSSYNEQFF.

The V gene is TRBV11-2, the J gene TRBJ1-6; D is perhaps TRBD1 (6 bases). V lost 5 bases, J lost 10 bases, and 21 bases lay in between. This CDR3 has 16 amino acids. Germline V gene sequence: CDR1 SGHAT, CDR2 FQNNGV. The CDR3 DNA sequence: TGTGCCAGCAGCCTCCTTCCTACTAGGGGGGAATCACCCCTCCACTTT. It translates to CASSLLPTRGESPLHF.

This chain links TRBV6-5 with TRBJ2-2; 10 nucleotides line up with TRBD2. Germline-derived CDR1 and CDR2 are MNHEY and SVGAGI. The CDR3 has 15 residues. Unmatched junction bases numbered 7, after V lost 6 bases and J lost 6 bases. CDR3 in amino acids: CASSTTSGAPGELFF. In DNA, the CDR3 is TGTGCCAGCAGCACCACTAGCGGGGCTCCCGGGGAGCTGTTTTTT.

The CDR3 spells CASSHRWSVSGSSYNEQFF. Written as DNA, the CDR3 is TGCGCCAGCAGTCATAGGTGGTCAGTTAGCGGGAGCTCCTACAATGAGCAGTTCTTC. The V call is TRBV23-1, the J call TRBJ2-1; TRBD2 aligns across 9 bases. TRBV23-1 is reported as an ORF; its role is uncertain. The CDR3 totals 19 residues. V lost 3 bases to trimming and J lost 0 bases; unmatched junction nucleotides: 12.

This clone was counted a few times. The chain recombines TRBV10-2 with TRBJ2-2, with TRBD1 identical over 9 bases. Trimming took 6 bases from V and 7 from J; bases not matched to a gene: 6. Germline CDR1 reads WSHSY; CDR2 reads SAAADI. The CDR3 has 14 residues. CDR3 sequence (DNA): TGCGCCAGCAGGTGGACAGGGGTTGACGGGGAGCTGTTTTTT. It specifies CASRWTGVDGELFF.

This rearrangement joins TRBV10-3 to TRBJ2-7; 12 positions match TRBD2. The ends lost 0 bases at V and 2 bases at J; junction bases unmatched: 2. Per germline, CDR1 ENHRY and CDR2 SYGVKD. The CDR3 has 16 amino acids. The CDR3: CAISESRTSGAYEQYF. The CDR3, as DNA: TGTGCCATCAGTGAGTCGAGGACTAGCGGGGCCTACGAGCAGTACTTC.

V and J are TRBV19 and TRBJ1-1; D is possibly TRBD1 (6 bases). CDR1 is LNHDA and CDR2 is SQIVND in the germline V gene (reference sequence). The CDR3 totals 14 residues. V shed 3 bases and J shed 1 base, with 9 bases lying between them. CDR3 DNA sequence: TGTGCCAGTAGTATCCAGGGGTCGAACACTGAAGCTTTCTTT. Its translation is CASSIQGSNTEAFF.

The chain links TRBV6-1 to TRBJ2-1; TRBD2 aligns across 13 bases. V dropped 7 bases and J dropped 8; count of bases not matched to a gene: 8. The CDR3 length is 15 residues. CDR1 and CDR2 (germline): MNHNS, SASEGT. The CDR3 nucleotides read TGTGCCAGCAAAGCCGGACTAGCGGGAGTTGATGAGCAGTTCTTC. This codes for CASKAGLAGVDEQFF.

A word on this clone: Its ends do not fully match the called genes, so a read error is possible. The chain recombines TRBV2 with TRBJ2-7; a weak D match, TRBD1 (6 bases). This CDR3 is built from 13 residues. Per the germline V gene, CDR1 is SNHLY and CDR2 is FYNNEI. CDR3 in DNA: TGTGCCAGCAGTGACAGGGGCTCCCACGAGCAGTACTTC. It specifies CASSDRGSHEQYF.

The chain carries TRBV7-8 and TRBJ2-7, with D perhaps TRBD2 (6 bases). CDR1 is SGHVS, CDR2 FQNEAQ, per germline. The CDR3 consists of 14 residues. V was trimmed by 1 base and J by 2 bases, leaving 9 bases between them. The CDR3 here is CASSLDAGTYEQYF. DNA for the CDR3: TGTGCCAGCAGCTTAGATGCGGGGACCTACGAGCAGTACTTC.

The chain uses TRBV5-8 and TRBJ2-5, with 10 bases identical to TRBD1. The junction had 9 bases not matched to a gene; V was cut back by 4 bases and J by 9 bases. CDR1 SGHTS and CDR2 YDEGEE come from the germline V gene. CDR3 length: 14 residues. The DNA for the CDR3 is TGTGCCAGCAGCCGGACAGGGGGGAACATGGCCCAGTACTTC. This gives the protein CASSRTGGNMAQYF. The variable domain in full, with the rest retrieved from reference TRBV5-8 and TRBJ2-5, is EAGVTQSPTHLIKTRGQQATLRCSPISGHTSVYWYQQALGLGLQFLLWYDEGEERNRGNFPPRFSGRQFPNYSSELNVNALELEDSALYLCASSRTGGNMAQYFGPGTRLLVL.

V gene TRBV5-1 combines with J gene TRBJ1-2; 8 bases line up with TRBD1. The CDR3 is made up of 15 amino acids. V trimming: 1 base; J trimming: 3 bases; junction bases outside the gene matches: 5. CDR1 and CDR2 from the germline V gene are SGHRS and YFSETQ. The CDR3: CASSLLAGGDYGYTF. The CDR3, as DNA: TGCGCCAGCAGCTTGCTTGCAGGGGGCGACTATGGCTACACCTTC.

The chain recombines TRBV28 with TRBJ1-5, with D uncertain. Per the germline V gene, CDR1 is MDHEN and CDR2 is SYDVKM. CDR3 length equals 12 residues. The germline V and J ends were trimmed by 6 bases and 3 bases, with 6 bases remaining between them. The CDR3 sequence: CASRRVNQPQHF. CDR3 nucleotides: TGTGCCAGCAGACGGGTCAATCAGCCCCAGCATTTT.

The chain couples TRBV6-5 to TRBJ1-2; TRBD1 is a possible D gene (6 bases). There are 14 residues in the CDR3. Germline loops: CDR1 MNHEY, CDR2 SVGAGI. With 6 bases removed from V and 7 bases from J, the gap between germline ends came to 18 bases. The CDR3 DNA reads TGTGCCAGCAGGCAATTTACAGGGTTGGCTGGCTACACCTTC. The encoded protein is CASRQFTGLAGYTF.

The chain combines TRBV5-1 with TRBJ2-1; 10 bases align to TRBD2. The CDR3 covers 16 residues. The junction had 2 bases not matched to a gene; V was cut back by 0 bases and J by 2 bases. Per the germline V gene, CDR1 is SGHRS and CDR2 is YFSETQ. CDR3 DNA: TGCGCCAGCAGCTTGGAGGGACTAGCGACCTACAATGAGCAGTTCTTC. It encodes CASSLEGLATYNEQFF.

DNA for the CDR3: TGTGCCAGTAGTATCGGGGTAAATCAGCCCCAGCATTTT. It yields the protein CASSIGVNQPQHF. The genes are TRBV19 and TRBJ1-5, with no clear D. Trimming left V 3 bases short and J 4 bases short, with 7 bases between. This CDR3 spans 13 amino acids. CDR1 is LNHDA, CDR2 SQIVND, per germline (reference sequence).

This clone was counted once. This rearrangement joins TRBV6-5 to TRBJ1-1; no definite D call. Trimming took off 5 bases at V and 5 bases at J, with 12 bases between the two ends. The CDR3 contains 13 residues. Germline loops: CDR1 MNHEY, CDR2 SVGAGI. CDR3 coding DNA: TGTGCCAGCAGTCCCCTGGCGGGGACTGAAGCTTTCTTT. Encoded protein: CASSPLAGTEAFF.